This paragraph covers one T cell receptor (beta chain) sequence. The CDR3 has 17 residues. V lost 3 bases, J lost 4 bases, and 22 bases lay in between. Per germline, CDR1 GTSNPN and CDR2 SVGIG (reference sequence). This sample is part of a study of blood T cell repertoires in COVID-19. Study overall: Acute and convalescent COVID-19 samples came from the United States, Italy and Spain.

Participants, about 18 to 90 years old, spanned around 25 US areas. Recovered status in Cohort 3 required two negative PCRs, clearance, or symptom resolution. Authors' processing steps: Amplifying reference gene primers gave estimates of nucleated cell counts. Sequencing used immunoSEQ multiplex PCR; TCRdb keeps in-frame clones, though not all of them. That table gives V, J and clone size, and the DNA gave D and trimming. The profile shows around 300,000 clones, approximately 92% of them singletons. The J gene is TRBJ2-1, the V gene TRBV30, with TRBD1 as a possible D gene (5 bases). The origin of this receptor is a woman in her twenties or thirties who had recovered from COVID-19. Sequencing was carried out using PBMCs or T cells enriched from blood (not recorded which). CDR3 nucleotides: TGTGCCTGGAGAGGTCTTGTAGGGCAGGGAACGTACAATGAGCAGTTCTTC. As protein: CAWRGLVGQGTYNEQFF.